This entry lists 29 T cell receptor beta chains sequenced from one sample in a study of response to subunit inactivated influenza vaccine. TCRdb re-derived calls from the RT-PCR reads in MiXCR, one entry per CDR3 protein. The sample has roughly 500,000 distinct CDR3 sequences; 16% are singletons. The specimen comprised CD4+ T cells sorted from PBMCs, sampled less than 30 months after vaccination. The origin of the receptors is a man between 50 and 75 years old who received an inactivated influenza vaccine.

This chain uses TRBV20-1 with TRBJ2-2; D is ambiguous. The CDR3 length is 13 residues. V gave up 6 bases and J gave up 4 bases, with 12 bases separating them. The germline CDR1 and CDR2 sequences are DFQATT and SNEGSKA (reference sequence). The CDR3 is CSAYQSPTGELFF. CDR3 bases: TGCAGTGCCTACCAATCTCCCACCGGGGAGCTGTTTTTT.

This clonotype was counted between two and nine times. The chain employs TRBV5-1 and TRBJ2-5; 10 nucleotides agree with TRBD2. In germline, CDR1 is SGHRS, CDR2 YFSETQ. The V segment lost 6 bases and the J segment 4 bases; nucleotides outside the gene matches: 15. This CDR3 is built from 17 residues. The CDR3 loop reads CASIPSGGVLGSETQYF. DNA for the CDR3: TGCGCCAGCATCCCCAGCGGGGGGGTTCTCGGTTCAGAGACCCAGTACTTC.

The chain joins TRBV6-1 to TRBJ2-2; D gene ambiguous. The V end lost 6 bases, the J end lost 1 base, and 6 bases lay between the germline ends. The CDR3 runs 13 residues. Germline V gene sequence: CDR1 MNHNS, CDR2 SASEGT. Here the CDR3 reads CASRVMNTGELFF. The CDR3 DNA sequence: TGTGCCAGCAGAGTCATGAACACCGGGGAGCTGTTTTTT.

This clonotype was seen only a few times. This rearrangement joins TRBV7-2 to TRBJ2-1, with D unclear. V lost 1 base, J lost 10 bases, and 11 bases lay in between. The CDR3 is 13 amino acids. Germline CDR1 is SGHTA and CDR2 is FQGNSA. The CDR3 nucleotides read TGTGCCAGCAGCTTAGGGTTGAAGTGGGAGCAGTTCTTC. Protein sequence: CASSLGLKWEQFF. Complete variable domain (other parts from reference TRBV7-2 and TRBJ2-1): GAGVSQSPSNKVTEKGKDVELRCDPISGHTALYWYRQSLGQGLEFLIYFQGNSAPDKSGLPSDRFSAERTGGSVSTLTIQRTQQEDSAVYLCASSLGLKWEQFFGPGTRLTVL.

Points on this clonotype: Its ends do not fully match the called genes, so a read error is possible. CDR3 amino acids: CASRFETTNTGELFF. The CDR3 nucleotides read TGTGCCAGCCGCTTCGAGACTACGAACACCGGGGAGCTGTTTTTT. This chain connects TRBV5-5 to TRBJ2-2, with D possibly matching TRBD2 (5 bases). This CDR3 contains 15 residues. Germline CDR1 reads SGHKS; CDR2 reads YYEKEE (reference sequence).

The J gene is TRBJ1-1, the V gene TRBV28; D is undetermined. Trimming stripped 4 bases from V and 4 bases from J, with 7 bases between. The CDR3 consists of 12 residues. The germline CDR1 and CDR2 sequences are MDHEN and SYDVKM. The DNA for the CDR3 is TGTGCCAGCAGTTCGTGGTCCACTGAAGCTTTCTTT. Protein: CASSSWSTEAFF.

V is TRBV10-3 and J is TRBJ2-7; the D call may be TRBD1 or TRBD2 (5 bases each). V lost 0 bases and J 3 bases, leaving 21 bases between the germline ends. From germline, CDR1 is ENHRY and CDR2 SYGVKD. The CDR3 runs 18 residues. The CDR3 protein is CAISESGVLGRQNYEQYF. DNA of the CDR3: TGTGCCATCAGTGAGTCGGGCGTATTGGGACGGCAGAACTACGAGCAGTACTTC.

The genes are TRBV11-2 and TRBJ2-7; perhaps TRBD2 as D (5 bases). This CDR3 spans 13 amino acids. Germline CDR1 reads SGHAT; CDR2 reads FQNNGV. V was trimmed by 3 bases and J by 6 bases, leaving 12 bases between them. The CDR3 bases are TGTGCCAGCAGCTTTCTCGGGAAACCCGAGCAGTACTTC. It codes for CASSFLGKPEQYF.

J is TRBJ2-1 and V is TRBV5-1; TRBD2 matches at 11 bases. Trimming cost V 4 bases and J 2 bases; bases outside gene matches: 17. Per germline, CDR1 SGHRS and CDR2 YFSETQ. This CDR3 has 20 residues. In nucleotides, the CDR3 is TGCGCCAGCAGCGCCCCATCACTAGCGGGAGTTCGAAACGCCTACAATGAGCAGTTCTTC. This translates into CASSAPSLAGVRNAYNEQFF.

V usage is TRBV5-1 and J usage is TRBJ2-2; tentative D call: TRBD2 (6 bases). The CDR3 is 14 amino acids. V dropped 4 bases and J dropped 7 bases, with 14 bases sitting between them. CDR1 and CDR2 from the germline V gene are SGHRS and YFSETQ. The CDR3 DNA reads as TGCGCCAGCAGCCTGGCCGGGGGAGTCGGGGAGCTGTTTTTT. It is translated as CASSLAGGVGELFF.

The chain joins TRBV5-1 to TRBJ2-3; the D gene is possibly TRBD1 (6 bases). V lost 1 base, J lost 2 bases, and 11 bases lay in between. The germline V gene has CDR1 SGHRS and CDR2 YFSETQ. The CDR3 totals 15 residues. The CDR3 region has the DNA TGCGCCAGCAGCTTGCAGGGGATCCTCACAGATACGCAGTATTTT. Its protein product is CASSLQGILTDTQYF.

The chain is built from TRBV29-1 and TRBJ2-1; 7 bases are shared with TRBD1. The CDR3 contains 14 residues. Trimming cost V 5 bases and J 8 bases; bases outside gene matches: 12. From germline, CDR1 is SQVTM and CDR2 ANQGSEA. CDR3 nucleotides: TGCAGCGTTCTCGACAGGGCTCTTATAGATGAGCAGTTCTTC. Its protein is CSVLDRALIDEQFF.

The J gene is TRBJ2-1, the V gene TRBV12-3 or TRBV12-4; weak D call: TRBD1 (6 bases). The CDR3 extends over 15 amino acids. V was shortened by 5 bases and J by 1 base, with 12 bases between the two germline ends. CDR3 sequence (DNA): TGTGCCAGCAGTCCTCTCAGGGGTTCCTACAATGAGCAGTTCTTC. It translates to CASSPLRGSYNEQFF.

The V call is TRBV10-3, the J call TRBJ2-1; D uncertain. Between the trimmed V and J ends, which lost 4 bases and 10 bases, there was a span of 11 bases. Germline CDR1 reads ENHRY; CDR2 reads SYGVKD. This CDR3 spans 12 amino acids. The CDR3 here is CAISVDKGEQFF. In DNA, the CDR3 is TGTGCCATCAGTGTTGATAAGGGCGAGCAGTTCTTC.

The chain has TRBV3-1 and TRBJ1-2, with D possibly TRBD1 on 6 matching bases. The CDR3 has 15 amino acids. The germline gives CDR1 LGHDT, CDR2 YNNKEL (reference sequence). The V gene lost 8 bases and the J gene lost 6 bases, with 22 bases spanning the gap. In nucleotides, the CDR3 is TGTGCCAGCTGCAAGGGGGGCCCGTGGAACCATGGCTACACCTTC. Amino acid sequence: CASCKGGPWNHGYTF.

This chain uses TRBV12-3 or TRBV12-4 with TRBJ2-7, with D perhaps TRBD1 or TRBD2 (5 bases each). With 7 bases removed from V and 4 bases from J, the gap between germline ends came to 17 bases. The CDR3 loop spans 14 amino acids. The CDR3 nucleotides read TGTGCCAGCACCGGGACCCCTCGTACGTACGAGCAGTACTTC. Translated: CASTGTPRTYEQYF.

This clonotype was recorded at least ten times. The genes are TRBV29-1 and TRBJ1-4; TRBD1 is a possible D gene (6 bases). Trimming stripped 4 bases from V and 8 bases from J, with 11 bases between. The germline V gene encodes CDR1 SQVTM and CDR2 ANQGSEA. This CDR3 is built from 12 residues. The DNA for the CDR3 is TGCAGCGTTGCGGAACAGGGAGAAAAACTGTTTTTT. It encodes CSVAEQGEKLFF.

This chain connects TRBV10-3 to TRBJ1-1, with a possible D match to TRBD1 (6 bases). The CDR3 runs to 13 residues. Germline assignment: CDR1 ENHRY and CDR2 SYGVKD. Between the trimmed V and J ends, which lost 9 bases and 1 base, there was a span of 12 bases. CDR3 in DNA: TGTGCCATGAACCGGGACAAGAACACTGAAGCTTTCTTT. It encodes CAMNRDKNTEAFF.

The genes are TRBV10-3 and TRBJ2-2, with 9 bases fitting TRBD2. J was trimmed by 0 bases and V by 5 bases; bases with no gene match: 7. CDR3 length equals 17 residues. Germline-derived CDR1 and CDR2 are ENHRY and SYGVKD. CDR3 DNA: TGTGCCATCAGTCCGCCTAGCGGGGCCCCGAACACCGGGGAGCTGTTTTTT. Translating gives CAISPPSGAPNTGELFF.

V usage is TRBV6-2 or TRBV6-3 and J usage is TRBJ1-1, with D maybe TRBD1 (5 bases). CDR1 MNHEY and CDR2 SVGEGT come from the germline V gene. There are 14 residues in the CDR3. Deletions cut 2 bases from V and 1 base from J, with 8 bases between. CDR3 nucleotide sequence: TGTGCCAGCAGTTACCCGGGGCGGAACACTGAAGCTTTCTTT. Residues: CASSYPGRNTEAFF.

V gene TRBV15 combines with J gene TRBJ1-1, with D tentatively TRBD1 (5 bases). Germline lookup yields CDR1 LNHNV and CDR2 YYDKDF (reference sequence). CDR3 length: 15 residues. With 3 bases removed from V and 1 base from J, the gap between germline ends came to 12 bases. CDR3 region: CATSRPPGGNTEAFF. For the CDR3, the DNA is TGTGCCACCAGCAGGCCACCCGGGGGGAACACTGAAGCTTTCTTT.

This chain joins TRBV20-1 and TRBJ2-7; 12 nucleotides match TRBD2. The V gene's germline CDR1 is DFQATT and CDR2 SNEGSKA (reference sequence). This CDR3 comprises 13 residues. Losses at the gene ends were 5 bases for V and 4 bases for J; bases not matched to a gene: 3. The CDR3, as DNA: TGCAGTGCTCCGACTAGCGGGAGTTACGAGCAGTACTTC. Protein product: CSAPTSGSYEQYF.

A remark on this clonotype: At one end, the junction sequence differs from germline, possibly due to a read error. The V call is TRBV27, the J call TRBJ2-7, with D perhaps assigned TRBD1 or TRBD2 (5 bases each). Germline loops: CDR1 MNHEY, CDR2 SMNVEV (reference sequence). The CDR3 length is 14 residues. In nucleotides, the CDR3 is TGTGCCAGCAGTTGGGACCTTAGCTCCTATGAGCAGTACTTC. It translates to CASSWDLSSYEQYF.

Only a few counts were recorded for this clonotype. The V and J genes are TRBV7-9 and TRBJ1-2; 9 nucleotides line up with TRBD1. The ends lost 7 bases at V and 6 bases at J; junction bases unmatched: 6. The CDR3 is made up of 13 amino acids. CDR1 and CDR2 (germline): SEHNR, FQNEAQ (reference sequence). CDR3 sequence: CASTKQGANGYTF. The CDR3 DNA sequence: TGTGCCAGCACCAAACAGGGGGCAAATGGCTACACCTTC.

J is TRBJ1-2 and V is TRBV6-1, with D unclear. V dropped 6 bases and J dropped 8 bases, with 19 bases sitting between them. The CDR3 is 14 amino acids. Per the germline V gene, CDR1 is MNHNS and CDR2 is SASEGT. The CDR3 is CASSGGITVVGYTF. For the CDR3, the DNA is TGTGCCAGCAGCGGAGGGATTACTGTGGTGGGCTACACCTTC.

The chain employs TRBV5-5 and TRBJ1-2; the D gene is possibly TRBD1 (5 bases). The CDR3 covers 14 residues. The ends were cut back, 6 bases at V and 5 bases at J, with 17 bases in the middle. Looked up from germline, CDR1 is SGHKS and CDR2 is YYEKEE (reference sequence). CDR3 residues: CASTNPGPHYGYTF. CDR3 nucleotide sequence: TGTGCCAGCACAAATCCGGGACCGCATTATGGCTACACCTTC.

This clonotype was seen only a few times. The chain links TRBV20-1 to TRBJ1-2; D possibly corresponds to TRBD1 (5 bases). The CDR3 consists of 12 residues. The ends were cut back, 8 bases at V and 4 bases at J, with 14 bases in the middle. The germline V gene has CDR1 DFQATT and CDR2 SNEGSKA (reference sequence). The chain's CDR3 is CSTGADSYGYTF. The CDR3 DNA reads TGCAGTACTGGGGCTGACAGCTATGGCTACACCTTC.

V gene TRBV5-8 combines with J gene TRBJ2-3; no definite D call. The germline V gene encodes CDR1 SGHTS and CDR2 YDEGEE. This CDR3 is 15 amino acids long. V lost 4 bases and J lost 0, with 12 bases in between. The CDR3 DNA is TGTGCCAGCAGCCCCAAGTATACTAGCACAGATACGCAGTATTTT. Encoded protein: CASSPKYTSTDTQYF.

Many counts were recorded for this clonotype. This sequence joins TRBV12-3 or TRBV12-4 and TRBJ1-5; D unresolved. The CDR3 consists of 16 residues. V was cut by 6 bases and J by 0 bases, with 15 bases left in between. The CDR3 region has the DNA TGTGCCAGCAGCCTTTTTGGAGGCAATAGCAATCAGCCCCAGCATTTT. Its protein is CASSLFGGNSNQPQHF.